This T cell receptor beta chain came from a study of cytomegalovirus exposure and HLA in healthy donors. PCR employed 60 Vbeta and 13 Jbeta primers. The repertoire was sequenced with immunoSEQ multiplex PCR; TCRdb's copy has only in-frame clones and lacks some. The profile shows around 130,000 clones, around 78% of them singletons. Germline V CDR1 and CDR2: LGHNT, FRNRAP. V lost 0 bases and J 7 bases, leaving 9 bases between the germline ends. The CDR3 has 13 amino acids. V and J are TRBV12-5 and TRBJ1-1; D possibly corresponds to TRBD1 (5 bases). Sequences were obtained from PBMCs. This receptor was obtained from a woman aged 35 to 49 in good health and CMV-seronegative. CDR3 sequence: CASGLVGLNEAFF. CDR3 coding DNA: TGTGCTAGTGGTTTGGTGGGACTGAATGAAGCTTTCTTT.